Each of the 16 T cell receptor beta chains below was sequenced from the same sample in a study of CD8 T cells in Susac syndrome. The RNA, about 0.5 to 1 ug, was put through reverse transcription using random hexamers. A single record per CDR3 protein comes from TCRdb applying MiXCR to the immunoSEQ multiplex PCR reads. This repertoire shows approximately 280,000 distinct CDR3 sequences, approximately 81% found once; its top ten account for approximately 0.11%. The sequenced sample was CD8+ T cells from PBMCs. The receptor source for this set is a human donor with multiple sclerosis.

This chain connects TRBV27 to TRBJ2-7, with 11 bases identical to TRBD2. The CDR3 is 16 amino acids. Germline V gene data show CDR1 as MNHEY and CDR2 as SMNVEV (reference sequence). J lost 3 bases, V lost 4 bases, and 8 bases had no gene match. CDR3 DNA: TGTGCCAGCAGTTCGTTAACTAGCGGGAGTTTCTACGAGCAGTACTTC. Translation: CASSSLTSGSFYEQYF.

The chain links TRBV5-8 to TRBJ1-3, with D tentatively TRBD1 (6 bases). Germline V gene data show CDR1 as SGHTS and CDR2 as YDEGEE. Trimming shortened V by 5 bases and J by 0 bases, and 12 bases separated the two germline ends. CDR3 size: 15 residues. CDR3 sequence reads: CASSSGQISGNTIYF. The CDR3 DNA reads TGTGCCAGCAGTTCCGGACAGATCTCTGGAAACACCATATATTTT.

This sequence joins TRBV28 and TRBJ2-7; weak D call: TRBD2 (5 bases). This CDR3 region has 13 residues. Germline assignment: CDR1 MDHEN and CDR2 SYDVKM. V gave up 3 bases and J gave up 3 bases, with 9 bases separating them. The CDR3 region is CASSLTTHYEQYF. DNA for the CDR3: TGTGCCAGCAGTTTGACTACCCACTACGAGCAGTACTTC.

The rearrangement uses TRBV9 and TRBJ1-4, with 9 nucleotides matching TRBD1. V lost 3 bases and J lost 6; bases outside the gene matches: 6. The CDR3 extends over 15 amino acids. CDR1 SGDLS and CDR2 YYNGEE come from the germline V gene. The CDR3 region has the DNA TGTGCCAGCAGCGAGAACCGGGACAGGGATGAAAAACTGTTTTTT. It codes for CASSENRDRDEKLFF.

V and J are TRBV6-5 and TRBJ2-7; possible D gene TRBD1, 5 bases. Germline-derived CDR1 and CDR2 are MNHEY and SVGAGI. The CDR3 spans 13 residues. The V gene lost 5 bases and the J gene lost 6 bases, with 14 bases spanning the gap. CDR3 coding DNA: TGTGCCAGCAGTAGTAAGCAGGGATTCGAGCAGTACTTC. Its protein is CASSSKQGFEQYF.

The chain is built from TRBV3-1 and TRBJ2-6; D not certain. This CDR3 region has 16 residues. Germline V gene data show CDR1 as LGHDT and CDR2 as YNNKEL (reference sequence). V was cut by 4 bases and J by 4 bases, with 14 bases left in between. In DNA, the CDR3 is TGTGCCAGCAGCCCTACCGTGCAGGAAGGGGCCAACGTCCTGACTTTC. The encoded protein is CASSPTVQEGANVLTF.

The chain couples TRBV9 to TRBJ2-1; D ambiguous. The CDR3 is 16 amino acids. Germline V CDR1 and CDR2: SGDLS, YYNGEE. CDR3 amino acids: CAGGPGTRSSYNEQFF. In nucleotides, the CDR3 is TGTGCGGGTGGGCCAGGTACCCGGAGCTCCTACAATGAGCAGTTCTTC.

The rearrangement uses TRBV28 and TRBJ2-7, with 7 bases fitting TRBD1. CDR3 length: 14 residues. After removal of 3 bases from V and 3 bases from J, the junction contained 5 bases not matched to a gene. The germline CDR1 and CDR2 sequences are MDHEN and SYDVKM. This CDR3 is CASSFNRGNYEQYF. The CDR3 DNA reads TGTGCCAGCAGTTTTAACAGGGGCAACTACGAGCAGTACTTC.

This chain joins TRBV20-1 and TRBJ2-2; D is possibly TRBD2 (6 bases). Germline V gives CDR1 DFQATT, CDR2 SNEGSKA (reference sequence). V was pared by 4 bases and J by 1 base, with 7 bases between. This CDR3 contains 13 residues. The CDR3 bases are TGCAGTGCTATTAGCGGGAACACCGGGGAGCTGTTTTTT. Translated: CSAISGNTGELFF.

The chain links TRBV5-8 to TRBJ2-4, with TRBD2 matching over 7 bases. The CDR3 has 16 residues. The trim removed 7 bases at V and 1 base at J, leaving 11 bases unmatched. In germline, CDR1 is SGHTS, CDR2 YDEGEE. The CDR3 spells CASPYGAGRAKNIQYF. CDR3 in DNA: TGTGCCAGCCCCTACGGAGCGGGGCGGGCCAAAAACATTCAGTACTTC.

V and J are TRBV5-4 and TRBJ2-2, with TRBD2 matching over 9 bases. The CDR3 has 17 residues. Germline assignment: CDR1 SGHNT and CDR2 YYREEE (reference sequence). The junction had 8 bases not matched to a gene; V was cut back by 2 bases and J by 3 bases. CDR3 sequence: CASSLATGLAYTGELFF. The CDR3 DNA sequence: TGTGCCAGCAGCTTAGCCACGGGACTAGCTTACACCGGGGAGCTGTTTTTT. The full variable domain, rest sourced from reference TRBV5-4 and TRBJ2-2, is ETGVTQSPTHLIKTRGQQVTLRCSSQSGHNTVSWYQQALGQGPQFIFQYYREEENGRGNFPPRFSGLQFPNYSSELNVNALELDDSALYLCASSLATGLAYTGELFFGEGSRLTVL.

The chain links TRBV6-1 to TRBJ2-1; 10 bases align to TRBD2. CDR1 is MNHNS, CDR2 SASEGT, per germline. The V segment lost 6 bases and the J segment 4 bases; nucleotides outside the gene matches: 3. The CDR3 spans 14 residues. In DNA, the CDR3 is TGTGCCAGCAGAGGACTAGCGGCTTACAATGAGCAGTTCTTC. Encoded protein: CASRGLAAYNEQFF.

The rearrangement links TRBV28 to TRBJ2-7; D remains ambiguous. Germline CDR1 and CDR2: MDHEN and SYDVKM. Trimming shortened V by 6 bases and J by 0 bases, and 18 bases separated the two germline ends. There are 16 residues in the CDR3. The CDR3 here is CASSSPLGNGSYEQYF. CDR3 sequence (DNA): TGTGCCAGCAGCTCCCCCTTAGGGAACGGCTCCTACGAGCAGTACTTC.

The rearrangement links TRBV29-1 to TRBJ2-1; D tentatively reads TRBD1 or TRBD2 (6 bases each). The CDR3 has 12 residues. Germline CDR1 is SQVTM and CDR2 is ANQGSEA. V was cut by 4 bases and J by 6 bases, with 10 bases left in between. CDR3 in DNA: TGCAGCGTTGGGGGGGACACCAATGAGCAGTTCTTC. Residues: CSVGGDTNEQFF.

V is TRBV9 and J is TRBJ2-5; D is uncertain. The germline V gene encodes CDR1 SGDLS and CDR2 YYNGEE. Trimming pared 0 bases from V and 4 bases from J, leaving 10 bases between. The CDR3 totals 14 residues. CDR3 in DNA: TGTGCCAGCAGCGTAGGTGACTCCGCAGAGACCCAGTACTTC. The encoded protein is CASSVGDSAETQYF.

V gene TRBV28 combines with J gene TRBJ2-5; D is unclear. Trimming removed 5 bases at V and 1 base at J, with 11 bases between. This CDR3 spans 14 amino acids. The germline CDR1 and CDR2 sequences are MDHEN and SYDVKM. CDR3 in DNA: TGTGCCAGCAGTCAAACAGACCCCCAAGAGACCCAGTACTTC. It translates to CASSQTDPQETQYF.